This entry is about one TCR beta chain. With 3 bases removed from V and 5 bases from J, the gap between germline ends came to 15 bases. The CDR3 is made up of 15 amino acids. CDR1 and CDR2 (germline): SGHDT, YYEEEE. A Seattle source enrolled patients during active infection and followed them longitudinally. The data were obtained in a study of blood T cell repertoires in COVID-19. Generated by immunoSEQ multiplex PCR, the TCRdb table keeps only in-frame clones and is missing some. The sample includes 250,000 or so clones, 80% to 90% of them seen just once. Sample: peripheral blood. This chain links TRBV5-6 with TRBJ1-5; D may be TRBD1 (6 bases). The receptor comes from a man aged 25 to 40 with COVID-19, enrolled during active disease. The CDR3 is CASSYTGKGDQPQHF. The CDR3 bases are TGTGCCAGCAGCTATACAGGGAAGGGAGATCAGCCCCAGCATTTT. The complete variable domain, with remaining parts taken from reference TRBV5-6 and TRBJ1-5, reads DAGVTQSPTHLIKTRGQQVTLRCSPKSGHDTVSWYQQALGQGPQFIFQYYEEEERQRGNFPDRFSGHQFPNYSSELNVNALLLGDSALYLCASSYTGKGDQPQHFGDGTRLSIL.